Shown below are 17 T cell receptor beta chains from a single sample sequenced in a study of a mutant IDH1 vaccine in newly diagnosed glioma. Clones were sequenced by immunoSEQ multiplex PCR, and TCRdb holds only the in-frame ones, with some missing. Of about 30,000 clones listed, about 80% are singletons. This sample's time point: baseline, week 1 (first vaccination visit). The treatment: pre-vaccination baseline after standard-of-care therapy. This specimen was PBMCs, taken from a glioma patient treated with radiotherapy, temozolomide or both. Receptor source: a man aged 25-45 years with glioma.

CDR3 residues: CASSATSDTTDTQYF. CDR3 nucleotides: TGCGCCAGCAGCGCAACTTCGGACACCACAGATACGCAGTATTTT. J is TRBJ2-3 and V is TRBV5-1, with a weak D call TRBD1 (5 bases). From germline, CDR1 is SGHRS and CDR2 YFSETQ. V shed 4 bases and J shed 2 bases, with 14 bases lying between them. The CDR3 sequence is 15 residues long.

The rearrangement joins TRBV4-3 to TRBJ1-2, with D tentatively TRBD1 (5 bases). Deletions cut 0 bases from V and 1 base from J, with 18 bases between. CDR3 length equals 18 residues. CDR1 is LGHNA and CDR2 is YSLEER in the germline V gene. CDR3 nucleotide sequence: TGCGCCAGCAGCCAAGAAATCCCCAGGGACGTGGGTAACTATGGCTACACCTTC. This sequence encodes CASSQEIPRDVGNYGYTF.

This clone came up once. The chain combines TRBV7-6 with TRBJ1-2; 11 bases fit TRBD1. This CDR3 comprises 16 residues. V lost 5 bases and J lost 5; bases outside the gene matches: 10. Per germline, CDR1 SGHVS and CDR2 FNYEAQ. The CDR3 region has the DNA TGTGCCAGCAGCCCCCTTCCGGGACAGGGGGAATATGGCTACACCTTC. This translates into CASSPLPGQGEYGYTF.

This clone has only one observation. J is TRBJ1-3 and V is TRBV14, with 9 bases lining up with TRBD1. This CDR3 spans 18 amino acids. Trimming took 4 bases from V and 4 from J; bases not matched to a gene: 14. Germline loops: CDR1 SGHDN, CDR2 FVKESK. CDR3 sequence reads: CASSPGREGTGHGNTIYF. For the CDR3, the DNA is TGTGCCAGCAGCCCCGGCCGGGAGGGGACAGGGCACGGAAACACCATATATTTT.

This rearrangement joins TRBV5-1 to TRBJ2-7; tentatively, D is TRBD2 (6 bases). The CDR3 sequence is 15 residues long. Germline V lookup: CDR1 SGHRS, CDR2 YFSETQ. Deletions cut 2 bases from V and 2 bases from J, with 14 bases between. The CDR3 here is CASSLISGSTYEQYF. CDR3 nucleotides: TGCGCCAGCAGCTTAATTAGCGGAAGTACCTACGAGCAGTACTTC.

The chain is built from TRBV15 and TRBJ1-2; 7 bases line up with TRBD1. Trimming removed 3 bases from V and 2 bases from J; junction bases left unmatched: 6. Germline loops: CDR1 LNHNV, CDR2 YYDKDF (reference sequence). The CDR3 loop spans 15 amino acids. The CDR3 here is CATSRRGRENYGYTF. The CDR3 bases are TGTGCCACCAGCAGGAGGGGGCGCGAGAACTATGGCTACACCTTC.

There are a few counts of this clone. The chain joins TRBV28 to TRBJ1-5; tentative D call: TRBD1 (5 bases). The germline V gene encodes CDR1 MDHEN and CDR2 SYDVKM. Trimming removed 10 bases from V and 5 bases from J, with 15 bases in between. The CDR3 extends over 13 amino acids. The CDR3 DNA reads TGTGCCACCGTGATAGGGGACGATCAGCCCCAGCATTTT. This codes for CATVIGDDQPQHF. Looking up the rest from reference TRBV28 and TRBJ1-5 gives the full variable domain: DVKVTQSSRYLVKRTGEKVFLECVQDMDHENMFWYRQDPGLGLRLIYFSYDVKMKEKGDIPEGYSVSREKKERFSLILESASTNQTSMYLCATVIGDDQPQHFGDGTRLSIL.

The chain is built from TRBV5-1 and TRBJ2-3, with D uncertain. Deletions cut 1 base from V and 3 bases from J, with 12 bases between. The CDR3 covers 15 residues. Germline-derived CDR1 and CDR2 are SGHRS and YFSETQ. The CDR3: CASSLYGQVTDTQYF. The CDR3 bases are TGCGCCAGCAGCTTGTACGGCCAGGTTACAGATACGCAGTATTTT.

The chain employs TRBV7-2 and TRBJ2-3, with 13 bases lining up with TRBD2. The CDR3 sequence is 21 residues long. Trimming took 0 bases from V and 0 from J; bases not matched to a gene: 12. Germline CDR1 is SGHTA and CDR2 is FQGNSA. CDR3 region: CASSLAPPGTSGASSTDTQYF. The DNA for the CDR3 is TGTGCCAGCAGCTTAGCCCCACCCGGGACTAGCGGGGCATCTAGCACAGATACGCAGTATTTT.

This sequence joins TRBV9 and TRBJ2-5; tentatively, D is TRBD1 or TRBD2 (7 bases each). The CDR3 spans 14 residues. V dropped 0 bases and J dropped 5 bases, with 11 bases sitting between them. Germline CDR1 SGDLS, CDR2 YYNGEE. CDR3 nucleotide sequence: TGTGCCAGCAGCGTAGGACAGGGAGGGGAGACCCAGTACTTC. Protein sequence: CASSVGQGGETQYF.

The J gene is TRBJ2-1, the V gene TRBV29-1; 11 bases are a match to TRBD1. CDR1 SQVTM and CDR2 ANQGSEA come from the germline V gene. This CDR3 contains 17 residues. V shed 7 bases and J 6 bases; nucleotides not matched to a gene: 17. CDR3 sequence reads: CSAALDRGHRGGNEQFF. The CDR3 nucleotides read TGCAGCGCCGCCTTGGACAGGGGGCACCGGGGGGGCAATGAGCAGTTCTTC.

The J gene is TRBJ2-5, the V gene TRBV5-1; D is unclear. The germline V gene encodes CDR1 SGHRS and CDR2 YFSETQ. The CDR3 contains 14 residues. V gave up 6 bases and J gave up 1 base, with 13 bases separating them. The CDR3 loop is CASTTGQIQETQYF. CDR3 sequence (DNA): TGCGCCAGCACTACGGGCCAGATCCAAGAGACCCAGTACTTC.

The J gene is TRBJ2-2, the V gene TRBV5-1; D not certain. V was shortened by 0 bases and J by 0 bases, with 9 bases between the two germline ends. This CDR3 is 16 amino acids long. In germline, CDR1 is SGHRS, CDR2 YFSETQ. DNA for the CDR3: TGCGCCAGCAGCTTGGCTCGGGCTACGAACACCGGGGAGCTGTTTTTT. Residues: CASSLARATNTGELFF.

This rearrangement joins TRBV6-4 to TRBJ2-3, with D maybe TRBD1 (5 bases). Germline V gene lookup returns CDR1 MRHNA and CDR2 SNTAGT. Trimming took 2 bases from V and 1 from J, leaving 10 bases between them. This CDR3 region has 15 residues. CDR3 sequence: CASSDGQGGTDTQYF. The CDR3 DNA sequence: TGTGCCAGCAGTGACGGTCAAGGGGGCACAGATACGCAGTATTTT.

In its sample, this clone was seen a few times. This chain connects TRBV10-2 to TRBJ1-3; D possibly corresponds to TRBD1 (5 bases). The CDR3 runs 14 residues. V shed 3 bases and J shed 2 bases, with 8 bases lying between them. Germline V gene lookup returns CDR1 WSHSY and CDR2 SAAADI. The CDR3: CASSEGTAGNTIYF. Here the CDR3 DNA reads TGCGCCAGCAGTGAAGGGACGGCTGGAAACACCATATATTTT.

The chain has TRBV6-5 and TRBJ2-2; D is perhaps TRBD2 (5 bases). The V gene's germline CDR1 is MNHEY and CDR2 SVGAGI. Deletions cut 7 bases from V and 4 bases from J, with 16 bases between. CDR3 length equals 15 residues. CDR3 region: CASTKGLAGTGELFF. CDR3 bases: TGTGCCAGCACCAAGGGCCTAGCTGGCACCGGGGAGCTGTTTTTT.

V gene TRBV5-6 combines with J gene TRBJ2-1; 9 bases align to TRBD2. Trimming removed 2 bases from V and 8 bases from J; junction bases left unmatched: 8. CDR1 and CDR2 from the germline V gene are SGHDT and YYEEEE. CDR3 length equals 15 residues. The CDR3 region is CASSLVAGVKYEQFF. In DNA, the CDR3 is TGTGCCAGCAGCTTAGTAGCGGGAGTAAAGTATGAGCAGTTCTTC.